Listed here are 21 T cell receptor beta chains from one sample, sequenced in a study of T cells in Graves' hyperthyroidism and ophthalmopathy (dated by TCRdb to about 2019). The library was made by multiplex PCR. TCRdb records Illumina HiSeq 2000 as the sequencer. Amplification of TCR beta CDR3 regions was carried out from RNA transcripts. For the first round of RT-PCR on the TCR CDR3, the HTBI primer set was used together with the Qiagen OneStep RT-PCR kit. TCRdb took the public reads, trimmed them with fastp at Q25, ran MiXCR for clone calling and kept in-frame beta chains. One record per CDR3 amino acid sequence lists the most common genes and DNA. The sample table shows fewer than 650,000 distinct CDR3 sequences, and 14% are seen once. The ten top clones hold roughly 7% of the sample. Sequencing was done on a sample of blood. The source is a woman between 18 and 29 years old with Graves' ophthalmopathy.

This chain joins TRBV10-3 and TRBJ2-5, with 9 positions matching TRBD1. The CDR3 runs to 14 residues. Germline lookup yields CDR1 ENHRY and CDR2 SYGVKD. V lost 6 bases to trimming and J lost 4 bases; unmatched junction nucleotides: 6. The CDR3 nucleotides are TGTGCCATCAGGGAACGGGACAGGGCAGAGACCCAGTACTTC. Its protein is CAIRERDRAETQYF.

This chain connects TRBV19 to TRBJ2-3; 7 bases are a match to TRBD2. V gave up 5 bases and J gave up 4 bases; unmatched junction bases: 6. CDR1 is LNHDA and CDR2 is SQIVND in the germline V gene (reference sequence). This CDR3 has 14 amino acids. CDR3 sequence (DNA): TGTGCCAGTAGTCGTGGGAGGGCCGCAGATACGCAGTATTTT. It codes for CASSRGRAADTQYF.

This clonotype showed up many times. This rearrangement joins TRBV19 to TRBJ1-1; 9 bases map to TRBD1. The CDR3 contains 17 residues. CDR1 is LNHDA and CDR2 is SQIVND in the germline V gene (reference sequence). The J segment lost 1 base and the V segment lost 1 base, leaving 7 bases of the junction unmatched. The CDR3 here is CASSIGFWGQGNTEAFF. The CDR3 nucleotides are TGTGCCAGTAGTATAGGGTTCTGGGGACAGGGGAACACTGAAGCTTTCTTT.

This clonotype has a count of ten or more. The chain uses TRBV24-1 and TRBJ2-2, with TRBD2 as a possible D gene (5 bases). Between the trimmed V and J ends, which lost 6 bases and 3 bases, there was a span of 16 bases. CDR1 and CDR2 (germline): KGHDR, SFDVKD. This CDR3 is built from 16 residues. The CDR3, as DNA: TGTGCCACCAGTTCTACCCGAGCGGAATACACCGGGGAGCTGTTTTTT. Its translation: CATSSTRAEYTGELFF.

In its sample, this clonotype was seen many times. J is TRBJ2-1 and V is TRBV7-3; no clear D. V lost 6 bases and J 5 bases, leaving 5 bases between the germline ends. The CDR3 totals 11 residues. Germline V gives CDR1 SGHTA, CDR2 FQGTGA. This chain's CDR3 is CASRQDNEQFF. CDR3 DNA sequence: TGTGCCAGCAGGCAAGACAATGAGCAGTTCTTC.

The V gene is TRBV28, the J gene TRBJ2-2; the match to TRBD1 covers 9 bases. The V and J ends lost 6 bases and 7 bases, in that order; junction bases with no gene match: 12. Germline CDR1 MDHEN, CDR2 SYDVKM. This CDR3 has 16 residues. This CDR3 reads CASSNKRTGGGGELFF. CDR3 sequence (DNA): TGTGCCAGCAGCAATAAGCGAACAGGGGGCGGCGGGGAGCTGTTTTTT.

The genes are TRBV5-6 and TRBJ2-1; 8 nucleotides align to TRBD1. Unmatched junction bases numbered 9, after V lost 2 bases and J lost 8 bases. Germline assignment: CDR1 SGHDT and CDR2 YYEEEE. The CDR3 loop spans 15 amino acids. This chain's CDR3 is CASSFRSGGSDEQFF. The CDR3 nucleotides read TGTGCCAGCAGCTTTCGGTCAGGGGGCTCGGATGAGCAGTTCTTC.

In its sample, this clonotype was seen many times. The chain joins TRBV6-5 to TRBJ1-5; a weak D match, TRBD1 (5 bases). The CDR3 consists of 16 residues. From germline, CDR1 is MNHEY and CDR2 SVGAGI. Deletions cut 0 bases from V and 6 bases from J, with 15 bases between. DNA of the CDR3: TGTGCCAGCAGTTACTCGAATCCCAGGGTAGGTCAGCCCCAGCATTTT. This encodes CASSYSNPRVGQPQHF.

The sample holds many counts of this clonotype. CDR3 bases: TGTGCCAGCAGCCAAGTCAGACGGATTAATGAAAAACTGTTTTTT. It translates to CASSQVRRINEKLFF. The V call is TRBV3-1, the J call TRBJ1-4; D ambiguous. The germline V gene has CDR1 LGHDT and CDR2 YNNKEL (reference sequence). The CDR3 covers 15 residues. Trimming took 1 base from V and 4 from J, leaving 10 bases between them.

The rearrangement links TRBV6-1 to TRBJ2-3, with a tentative D call TRBD2 (5 bases). This CDR3 spans 16 amino acids. The germline V and J ends were trimmed by 5 bases and 4 bases, with 19 bases remaining between them. Germline V gives CDR1 MNHNS, CDR2 SASEGT. The CDR3 sequence: CASSCLRGPNSDTQYF. The CDR3 nucleotides are TGTGCCAGCAGTTGCCTTCGGGGTCCAAACTCAGATACGCAGTATTTT.

This clonotype has at least ten counts. CDR3 sequence reads: CASSSWTGGAEAFF. The CDR3 DNA reads TGTGCCAGCAGTTCCTGGACAGGGGGCGCTGAAGCTTTCTTT. The chain combines TRBV27 with TRBJ1-1, with TRBD1 identical over 11 bases. Germline values: CDR1 MNHEY, CDR2 SMNVEV (reference sequence). The CDR3 spans 14 residues. V was clipped by 4 bases and J by 6 bases; unmatched bases: 4.

This clonotype was counted at least ten times. The chain employs TRBV7-8 and TRBJ2-3; 13 bases align to TRBD2. CDR1 SGHVS and CDR2 FQNEAQ come from the germline V gene. The CDR3 extends over 19 amino acids. Germline trimming cut 5 bases from V and 1 base from J; bases unmatched to any gene: 12. CDR3 protein: CASSPGLAGVSWGTDTQYF. The CDR3 coding sequence is TGTGCCAGCAGCCCAGGACTAGCGGGAGTTTCGTGGGGCACAGATACGCAGTATTTT.

The CDR3 reads CSAGTGKGYGYTF. The CDR3, as DNA: TGCAGTGCGGGGACAGGGAAAGGCTATGGCTACACCTTC. This chain joins TRBV20-1 and TRBJ1-2; 9 bases are a match to TRBD1. Trimming took 6 bases from V and 4 from J; bases not matched to a gene: 6. The CDR3 covers 13 residues. The V gene's germline CDR1 is DFQATT and CDR2 SNEGSKA (reference sequence).

This clonotype was seen ten or more times. The V call is TRBV19, the J call TRBJ2-7, with 7 bases identical to TRBD2. Trimming removed 2 bases from V and 3 bases from J; junction bases left unmatched: 4. Germline loops: CDR1 LNHDA, CDR2 SQIVND (reference sequence). CDR3 size: 14 residues. This chain's CDR3 is CASSIRRGYYEQYF. The CDR3 DNA sequence: TGTGCCAGTAGTATAAGGCGGGGGTACTACGAGCAGTACTTC.

The chain carries TRBV29-1 and TRBJ2-1, with 9 bases lining up with TRBD2. CDR1 is SQVTM, CDR2 ANQGSEA, per germline. J gave up 8 bases and V 7 bases, and 9 bases lay outside the gene matches. This CDR3 contains 13 residues. The DNA for the CDR3 is TGCAGCGGCGGGGGGGGGGCCTATTATGAGCAGTTCTTC. Protein: CSGGGGAYYEQFF.

Many counts were recorded for this clonotype. The chain combines TRBV20-1 with TRBJ2-3; 7 bases align to TRBD2. The CDR3 covers 14 residues. V shed 0 bases, J shed 6 bases, and the junction held 6 bases outside the gene matches. The germline CDR1 and CDR2 sequences are DFQATT and SNEGSKA (reference sequence). CDR3 sequence reads: CSARDWRESDTQYF. The CDR3 nucleotides are TGCAGTGCTAGAGATTGGCGGGAGTCCGATACGCAGTATTTT.

This clonotype was counted a few times. The V gene is TRBV6-1, the J gene TRBJ1-5, with 10 bases identical to TRBD1. V gave up 9 bases and J gave up 2 bases; unmatched junction bases: 13. The CDR3 is made up of 17 amino acids. Per germline, CDR1 MNHNS and CDR2 SASEGT. As DNA, the CDR3 is TGTGCCAGTCGCAAATCCTCCGGGACAGGGGGCAATCAGCCCCAGCATTTT. The encoded protein is CASRKSSGTGGNQPQHF.

In its sample, this clonotype was seen many times. This chain uses TRBV7-2 with TRBJ2-7, with 10 bases lining up with TRBD2. Germline trimming cut 5 bases from V and 4 bases from J; bases unmatched to any gene: 14. Germline lookup yields CDR1 SGHTA and CDR2 FQGNSA. This CDR3 is 17 amino acids long. CDR3 sequence reads: CASSPTRLAGVSYEQYF. CDR3 nucleotide sequence: TGTGCCAGCAGCCCTACACGGCTAGCGGGAGTATCGTACGAGCAGTACTTC.

At least ten counts were recorded for this clonotype. V usage is TRBV27 and J usage is TRBJ1-1, with D perhaps matching TRBD1 (6 bases). Germline V CDR1 and CDR2: MNHEY, SMNVEV (reference sequence). The CDR3 spans 12 residues. Trimming stripped 6 bases from V and 8 bases from J, with 13 bases between. The CDR3 loop reads CASSYGGREAFF. CDR3 nucleotides: TGTGCCAGCAGCTATGGGGGCAGAGAAGCTTTCTTT.

This clonotype was seen at least ten times. This chain links TRBV19 with TRBJ2-1, with a possible D match to TRBD1 (6 bases). The germline gives CDR1 LNHDA, CDR2 SQIVND (reference sequence). V was cut by 10 bases and J by 6 bases, with 19 bases left in between. The CDR3 length is 14 residues. CDR3 sequence: CAISRPDSRNEQFF. The CDR3 nucleotides read TGTGCCATTTCCCGCCCGGACAGCCGCAATGAGCAGTTCTTC. The full variable domain, its missing parts supplied by reference TRBV19 and TRBJ2-1, is DGGITQSPKYLFRKEGQNVTLSCEQNLNHDAMYWYRQDPGQGLRLIYYSQIVNDFQKGDIAEGYSVSREKKESFPLTVTSAQKNPTAFYLCAISRPDSRNEQFFGPGTRLTVL.

This clonotype came up many times. The chain links TRBV2 to TRBJ1-2; a weak D match, TRBD1 (5 bases). This CDR3 spans 15 amino acids. In germline, CDR1 is SNHLY, CDR2 FYNNEI. Trimming removed 6 bases from V and 2 bases from J, with 16 bases in between. CDR3 in amino acids: CASRLNHGGNYGYTF. CDR3 coding DNA: TGTGCCAGCAGACTCAATCACGGGGGGAACTATGGCTACACCTTC.